This is a list of T cell receptor beta chains from one sample in a study of blood T cell repertoires in COVID-19. Assay used: immunoSEQ multiplex PCR; TCRdb lists only in-frame clones, some missing. The table records a few hundred thousand clones, around 83% of them present only once. Input material: peripheral blood. The receptors here all came from a man aged 25 to 40 who had recovered from COVID-19. The CDR3 runs from the conserved cysteine through the conserved F or W. The D gene is left open where the match is weak. Rows give clone size only sometimes, using once, few, many, or a class for an expanded clone.

cdr3_nt cdr3_aa v_call clone_size j_call d_call
TGCGCCAGCAGCCCGGAAGGGGGGGCGGGTCAGCCCCAGCATTTT CASSPEGGAGQPQHF TRBV5-1 . TRBJ1-5 .
TGTGCCACCTACGGGGGGTCCATCGGGGATACGCAGTATTTT CATYGGSIGDTQYF TRBV6-5 . TRBJ2-3 TRBD2
TGTGCCAGCAGTCCCTACAGGGCAACTAATGAAAAACTGTTTTTT CASSPYRATNEKLFF TRBV9 . TRBJ1-4 .
TGTGCCAGCAGTTTAAGGGACAGTGAAGCTTTCTTT CASSLRDSEAFF TRBV28 . TRBJ1-1 TRBD1
TGTGCCAGCAGTTCTCTCTATGGCTACACCTTC CASSSLYGYTF TRBV28 . TRBJ1-2 .
TGCGCCAGCAGCGAAGCGCAGAGCTCCTATAATTCACCCCTCCACTTT CASSEAQSSYNSPLHF TRBV10-1 . TRBJ1-6 .
TGTGCCAGCAGTTCGGACACTGAAGCTTTCTTT CASSSDTEAFF TRBV6-5 . TRBJ1-1 .
TGTGCCATCAGTGATCTCCGGAGCGGGGGGGCCGCAGATACGCAGTATTTT CAISDLRSGGAADTQYF TRBV10-3 . TRBJ2-3 TRBD2
TGTGCCAGCAGTAAGGGGAGGAGGACTGAAGCTTTCTTT CASSKGRRTEAFF TRBV6-5 . TRBJ1-1 .
TGTGCCAGCACCGACCCCGGGGGAAAGCCCCAGTACTTC CASTDPGGKPQYF TRBV6-5 once TRBJ2-5 .
TGTGCCAGCAGCTTAGCGGCTAGCGGGGGACAAGAGACCCAGTACTTC CASSLAASGGQETQYF TRBV7-2 few TRBJ2-5 TRBD2
TGCGCCAGCAGCTCCTCCGGGGAATCCTACAATGAGCAGTTCTTC CASSSSGESYNEQFF TRBV5-1 . TRBJ2-1 .
TGTGCCAGCAGCCTTCGGGGGGGCGGTGTCGGGGAGCTGTTTTTT CASSLRGGGVGELFF TRBV7-9 . TRBJ2-2 TRBD2
TGTGCCAGCAGGTCGGGTAACACAGATACGCAGTATTTT CASRSGNTDTQYF TRBV5-4 . TRBJ2-3 .
TGTGCCAGCAGCTTAGGCCCACGGGGAAGCACAGATACGCAGTATTTT CASSLGPRGSTDTQYF TRBV7-3 . TRBJ2-3 .
TGTGCCAGCAGCTTAACCGGGACACCTTACAATGAGCAGTTCTTC CASSLTGTPYNEQFF TRBV11-3 . TRBJ2-1 .
TGTGCCAGCAGTGTCGGGACAGGGGGCCGCACCGGGGAGCTGTTTTTT CASSVGTGGRTGELFF TRBV2 . TRBJ2-2 TRBD1
TGCGCCAGCAGCTTGGGAGGGTCCCCTGGAAACACCATATATTTT CASSLGGSPGNTIYF TRBV5-1 . TRBJ1-3 .
TGTGCCAGTTCAATTGGGGGGTTCAGCACAGATACGCAGTATTTT CASSIGGFSTDTQYF TRBV9 . TRBJ2-3 .